This TCR beta chain stems from a study of technical replicates of blood from several donors. V lost 4 bases and J lost 6; bases outside the gene matches: 8. The CDR3 has 14 residues. The V gene's germline CDR1 is MGHRA and CDR2 YSYEKL. The protocol was immunoSEQ multiplex PCR, while the TCRdb copy is restricted to in-frame clones and leaves out a portion. The table has some 82,000 clones, around 94% seen once. The chain has TRBV4-1 and TRBJ2-7; 8 positions agree with TRBD2. The TCR was taken from a human donor in good health. Sample: T cells isolated from PBMCs. The CDR3 here is CASSRPGLVSEQYF. DNA for the CDR3: TGCGCCAGCAGCCGACCGGGACTAGTGAGCGAGCAGTACTTC.